Reported below is one TCR beta chain. Its antigen is unidentified. This sample is part of a study of beta chain features in type 1 diabetes. Every isolated RNA sample was fully reverse transcribed, so sequencing captured expressed TCRB transcripts. Profiling relied on immunoSEQ multiplex PCR, and the TCRdb table lists in-frame clones only, not all of them. The sample lists 310,000 or so clones, approximately 8% occurring once. General study results and limits: Across patients, naive, central memory and Treg TCRB repertoires exhibited apparently greater similarity than was observed across healthy donors.

This CDR3 is 14 amino acids long. V was pared by 6 bases and J by 0 bases, with 5 bases of the junction left unmatched. CDR1 SNHLY and CDR2 FYNNEI come from the germline V gene. The specimen sequenced was central memory CD4+ T cells from blood. The V gene is TRBV2, the J gene TRBJ2-7; 7 bases match TRBD2. This TCR came from a woman aged 18-30 years in good health. The DNA of the CDR3 is TGTGCCAGCAGCCCCCGACTAGCCTCCTACGAGCAGTACTTC. Its protein product is CASSPRLASYEQYF.